Presented here are 31 T cell receptor beta chains from one specimen sequenced in a study of blood T cells in healthy people across ages. Next came a second PCR, run for about 6 to 12 cycles, which used a sample-barcoded 5' primer along with a J-beta primer mix. TCRdb reanalysed the 5' RACE reads using MiXCR and keeps one entry per CDR3 protein. The table shows 590,000 or so distinct CDR3 sequences, with 25% to 30% occurring only once. The sequencing sample was made of blood. The receptors come from a woman aged 80 or over in good health.

A few counts support this clonotype. The rearrangement links TRBV7-8 to TRBJ1-2, with 7 bases that match TRBD1. J was trimmed by 4 bases and V by 0 bases; bases with no gene match: 2. This CDR3 has 14 amino acids. Germline assignment: CDR1 SGHVS and CDR2 FQNEAQ. The DNA of the CDR3 is TGTGCCAGCAGCTTAGCGGGACAGAGCTATGGCTACACCTTC. This translates into CASSLAGQSYGYTF.

Points on this clonotype: One end of the junction does not line up with germline, which may come from a read error. The chain joins TRBV11-2 to TRBJ1-3; no clear D gene. This CDR3 is 20 amino acids long. Germline CDR1 reads SGHAT; CDR2 reads FQNNGV. Written as DNA, the CDR3 is TGTGCCAGCAGCACCGATTCCTGGGGAGGGAACTACGGGTCTGGAAACACCAGATATTTT. Amino acids: CASSTDSWGGNYGSGNTRYF.

The rearrangement links TRBV19 to TRBJ2-7, with TRBD1 identical over 7 bases. CDR1 and CDR2 from the germline V gene are LNHDA and SQIVND (reference sequence). The V segment lost 9 bases and the J segment 0 bases; nucleotides outside the gene matches: 8. The CDR3 is 14 amino acids. CDR3 bases: TGTGCCAGCCAGGACAGGTCTCGCTCCTACGAGCAGTACTTC. Amino acids: CASQDRSRSYEQYF.

This clonotype was detected ten times or more. The gene calls are TRBV11-2 and TRBJ2-7; 7 nucleotides align to TRBD1. After removal of 4 bases from V and 9 bases from J, the junction contained 12 bases not matched to a gene. This CDR3 region has 14 residues. Germline assignment: CDR1 SGHAT and CDR2 FQNNGV. The CDR3 is CASSWTGPGQSQYF. In DNA form, the CDR3 reads TGTGCCAGCAGCTGGACAGGCCCCGGACAATCGCAGTACTTC.

In this sample, this clonotype turned up many times. The rearrangement links TRBV6-2 or TRBV6-3 to TRBJ1-1; D not resolved. This CDR3 has 14 amino acids. Germline V gene sequence: CDR1 MNHEY, CDR2 SVGEGT. Trimming left V 5 bases short and J 2 bases short, with 12 bases between. As DNA, the CDR3 is TGTGCCAGCAGTGCCTACCCGGGTAACACTGAAGCTTTCTTT. Its translation is CASSAYPGNTEAFF.

This clonotype was detected only a few times. This may come from a read error, since a much larger clone is one base off. The chain recombines TRBV5-1 with TRBJ2-1; TRBD2 might be the D (5 bases). Germline CDR1 reads SGHRS; CDR2 reads YFSETQ. This CDR3 comprises 14 residues. The ends were cut back, 4 bases at V and 6 bases at J, with 14 bases in the middle. The CDR3 loop is CASSEEWRCNEQFF. The CDR3 nucleotides read TGCGCCAGCAGCGAGGAGTGGAGGTGCAATGAGCAGTTCTTC.

The sample holds many counts of this clonotype. V usage is TRBV6-2 or TRBV6-3 and J usage is TRBJ2-7, with TRBD1 identical over 8 bases. The CDR3 length is 14 residues. Germline V gene sequence: CDR1 MNHEY, CDR2 SVGEGT. V lost 6 bases to trimming and J lost 0 bases; unmatched junction nucleotides: 4. CDR3 coding DNA: TGTGCCAGCAGACGGACAGGGAGCTCCTACGAGCAGTACTTC. Translated: CASRRTGSSYEQYF.

This clonotype was observed a handful of times. The chain employs TRBV7-8 and TRBJ2-5, with D possibly TRBD2 on 6 matching bases. The CDR3 consists of 15 residues. Germline-derived CDR1 and CDR2 are SGHVS and FQNEAQ. Trimming took off 1 base at V and 11 bases at J, with 20 bases between the two ends. The CDR3 region has the DNA TGTGCCAGCAGCTTAGAGGGGAGAGGAGGGAATGAGCAGTACTTC. Residues: CASSLEGRGGNEQYF.

In this sample, this clonotype turned up a few times. The J gene is TRBJ2-1, the V gene TRBV24-1; 14 bases are shared with TRBD2. CDR3 size: 15 residues. CDR1 KGHDR and CDR2 SFDVKD come from the germline V gene. V was pared by 12 bases and J by 9 bases, with 12 bases of the junction left unmatched. CDR3 residues: CALRLAGGILGEQFF. CDR3 sequence (DNA): TGTGCCCTTCGACTAGCGGGAGGGATACTTGGTGAGCAGTTCTTC.

This sequence joins TRBV28 and TRBJ2-1; D is possibly TRBD1 (5 bases). This CDR3 has 13 amino acids. Germline V gene lookup returns CDR1 MDHEN and CDR2 SYDVKM. Trimming took 11 bases from V and 3 from J, leaving 14 bases between them. The CDR3 spells CASKGQLYNEQFF. The CDR3 DNA is TGTGCCTCCAAGGGGCAGCTCTACAATGAGCAGTTCTTC. The full variable domain, in which reference TRBV28 and TRBJ2-1 provide the parts outside the CDR3, is DVKVTQSSRYLVKRTGEKVFLECVQDMDHENMFWYRQDPGLGLRLIYFSYDVKMKEKGDIPEGYSVSREKKERFSLILESASTNQTSMYLCASKGQLYNEQFFGPGTRLTVL.

Ten or more counts support this clonotype. The CDR3 nucleotides are TGCAGCGCGTCCGAGGGGTATGGCTACACCTTC. Encoded protein: CSASEGYGYTF. The V gene is TRBV29-1, the J gene TRBJ1-2; TRBD1 might be the D (5 bases). The CDR3 is made up of 11 amino acids. Germline CDR1 and CDR2: SQVTM and ANQGSEA. Trimming shortened V by 7 bases and J by 5 bases, and 11 bases separated the two germline ends.

This clonotype was seen repeatedly, ten times or more. The V call is TRBV5-6, the J call TRBJ2-7; D is perhaps TRBD2 (6 bases). The germline V gene encodes CDR1 SGHDT and CDR2 YYEEEE. This CDR3 contains 12 residues. Deletions cut 4 bases from V and 2 bases from J, with 7 bases between. CDR3 sequence: CASSGGTYEQYF. CDR3 nucleotides: TGTGCCAGCAGCGGCGGGACCTACGAGCAGTACTTC. The whole variable domain, filled in from reference TRBV5-6 and TRBJ2-7, reads DAGVTQSPTHLIKTRGQQVTLRCSPKSGHDTVSWYQQALGQGPQFIFQYYEEEERQRGNFPDRFSGHQFPNYSSELNVNALLLGDSALYLCASSGGTYEQYFGPGTRLTVT.

Worth noting for this clonotype: A clone one base away is much larger, so this may be a read error. The chain combines TRBV7-8 with TRBJ2-4, with D possibly being TRBD1 (6 bases). The J call may be incorrect, as the DNA end agrees better with TRBJ2-7. The CDR3 is 14 amino acids. Germline loops: CDR1 SGHVS, CDR2 FQNEAQ. CDR3 sequence reads: CASGPRQVLGEQYF. The CDR3, as DNA: TGTGCCAGCGGCCCCCGACAGGTTCTGGGCGAGCAGTACTTC.

Regarding this clonotype: Since a much larger clone is just one base distant, this may be a read error. The V gene is TRBV27, the J gene TRBJ1-2; unclear D gene. V lost 2 bases and J 5 bases, leaving 9 bases between the germline ends. The V gene's germline CDR1 is MNHEY and CDR2 SMNVEV (reference sequence). The CDR3 loop spans 13 amino acids. The CDR3 nucleotides read TGTGCCAGCAGTTTAAGAGGGCGTTATGGCTACACCTTC. Translation: CASSLRGRYGYTF.

Of note for this clonotype: A much larger clone lies a single base off, so this may be a read error. The chain couples TRBV28 to TRBJ2-5; TRBD2 might be the D (6 bases). Germline CDR1 and CDR2: MDHEN and SYDVKM. This CDR3 spans 11 amino acids. The germline V and J ends were trimmed by 6 bases and 11 bases, with 13 bases remaining between them. The CDR3 sequence: CASSNCREQYF. As DNA, the CDR3 is TGTGCCAGCAGCAACTGCCGGGAGCAGTACTTC.

This clonotype was counted many times. The chain has TRBV7-9 and TRBJ2-1; D might be TRBD1 or TRBD2, each matching 5 bases. From germline, CDR1 is SEHNR and CDR2 FQNEAQ (reference sequence). Deletions cut 5 bases from V and 0 bases from J, with 17 bases between. There are 17 residues in the CDR3. CDR3 in amino acids: CASSQTVGASSYNEQFF. The CDR3 nucleotides read TGTGCCAGCAGCCAGACCGTCGGGGCTAGCTCCTACAATGAGCAGTTCTTC.

This clonotype was seen a few times. The chain carries TRBV15 and TRBJ2-5; no firm D call. CDR1 is LNHNV, CDR2 YYDKDF, per germline (reference sequence). The germline V and J ends were trimmed by 1 base and 11 bases, with 14 bases remaining between them. The CDR3 is 13 residues long. The CDR3 loop is CATSRVPLDEQYF. The CDR3 nucleotides are TGTGCCACCAGCAGAGTCCCGCTCGATGAGCAGTACTTC.

This clonotype was seen ten or more times. The chain has TRBV5-6 and TRBJ2-7; 10 bases are shared with TRBD1. Germline V gene data show CDR1 as SGHDT and CDR2 as YYEEEE. The length of the CDR3 is 14 residues. J gave up 4 bases and V 4 bases, and 5 bases lay outside the gene matches. DNA of the CDR3: TGTGCCAGCAGCCACCGGGACAGGGGTTACGAGCAGTACTTC. Amino acids: CASSHRDRGYEQYF.

This clonotype has more than one count but fewer than ten. Its ends do not fully match the called genes, so a read error is possible. V gene TRBV20-1 combines with J gene TRBJ2-2, with TRBD2 as a possible D gene (6 bases). The CDR3 is 15 residues long. The germline V gene has CDR1 DFQATT and CDR2 SNEGSKA (reference sequence). CDR3 sequence reads: CSATDGMRNTGGLFF. The CDR3 bases are TGCAGTGCCACTGACGGTATGAGGAACACCGGGGGGCTGTTTTTT.

This clonotype was recorded many times. The chain links TRBV20-1 to TRBJ2-1, with 8 bases fitting TRBD2. The junction had 4 bases not matched to a gene; V was cut back by 0 bases and J by 6 bases. This CDR3 region has 14 residues. Looked up from germline, CDR1 is DFQATT and CDR2 is SNEGSKA (reference sequence). The CDR3 DNA reads TGCAGTGCTAGAGAAGGACTAGCTATCAATGAGCAGTTCTTC. Translating it yields CSAREGLAINEQFF.

This clonotype has only a few counts. The chain has TRBV27 and TRBJ1-5; 11 bases line up with TRBD1. Germline CDR1 is MNHEY and CDR2 is SMNVEV (reference sequence). The CDR3 sequence is 17 residues long. Losses at the gene ends were 5 bases for V and 2 bases for J; bases not matched to a gene: 8. In DNA form, the CDR3 reads TGTGCCAGCAGTACCCGGACAGGGGGCTCTGGCAATCAGCCCCAGCATTTT. Protein: CASSTRTGGSGNQPQHF.

V and J are TRBV19 and TRBJ1-2; 10 bases fit TRBD1. Per germline, CDR1 LNHDA and CDR2 SQIVND (reference sequence). This CDR3 is built from 15 residues. The V segment lost 5 bases and the J segment 7 bases; nucleotides outside the gene matches: 10. As DNA, the CDR3 is TGTGCCAGTAGTGAGCGGGACAGGGGATTTTTTGGCTACACCTTC. Protein sequence: CASSERDRGFFGYTF.

The V call is TRBV20-1, the J call TRBJ2-6; 9 bases agree with TRBD1. Trimming removed 3 bases from V and 0 bases from J; junction bases left unmatched: 9. This CDR3 contains 18 residues. Germline V gives CDR1 DFQATT, CDR2 SNEGSKA (reference sequence). Here the CDR3 reads CSARKGGQGHSGANVLTF. As DNA, the CDR3 is TGCAGTGCTAGGAAGGGGGGACAGGGACACTCTGGGGCCAACGTCCTGACTTTC.

This clonotype was seen ten or more times. The gene calls are TRBV7-9 and TRBJ1-2; 7 bases align to TRBD1. Germline loops: CDR1 SEHNR, CDR2 FQNEAQ (reference sequence). The CDR3 sequence is 14 residues long. V shed 5 bases and J 4 bases; nucleotides not matched to a gene: 7. In DNA form, the CDR3 reads TGTGCCAGCAGCCCCGGGACAGTTCTCTATGGCTACACCTTC. It codes for CASSPGTVLYGYTF.

The chain joins TRBV7-2 to TRBJ1-6, with 8 bases aligning to TRBD1. With V trimmed by 5 bases and J by 5 bases, 11 bases remained unmatched. This CDR3 region has 17 residues. Germline V gives CDR1 SGHTA, CDR2 FQGNSA. The CDR3 is CASSPPFGQGHNSPLHF. The CDR3 coding sequence is TGTGCCAGCAGCCCGCCGTTCGGACAGGGACATAATTCACCCCTCCACTTT. The full variable domain, in which reference TRBV7-2 and TRBJ1-6 provide the parts outside the CDR3, is GAGVSQSPSNKVTEKGKDVELRCDPISGHTALYWYRQSLGQGLEFLIYFQGNSAPDKSGLPSDRFSAERTGGSVSTLTIQRTQQEDSAVYLCASSPPFGQGHNSPLHFGNGTRLTVT.

The sample holds a few counts of this clonotype. The chain couples TRBV5-1 to TRBJ1-2; D possibly corresponds to TRBD1 (6 bases). Germline CDR1 and CDR2: SGHRS and YFSETQ. The CDR3 is made up of 13 amino acids. Trimming took 5 bases from V and 8 from J, leaving 16 bases between them. The CDR3: CASSIGTGWGYTF. The DNA for the CDR3 is TGCGCCAGCAGTATCGGAACAGGGTGGGGCTACACCTTC. Drawing the rest from reference TRBV5-1 and TRBJ1-2, the complete variable domain is KAGVTQTPRYLIKTRGQQVTLSCSPISGHRSVSWYQQTPGQGLQFLFEYFSETQRNKGNFPGRFSGRQFSNSRSEMNVSTLELGDSALYLCASSIGTGWGYTFGSGTRLTVV.

This clonotype was recorded many times. The rearrangement links TRBV4-1 to TRBJ2-5; TRBD2 might be the D (5 bases). Germline V gives CDR1 MGHRA, CDR2 YSYEKL. V shed 3 bases and J shed 7 bases, with 18 bases lying between them. CDR3 length equals 15 residues. The CDR3 spells CASSQYRDLVGTQYF. The CDR3 nucleotides are TGCGCCAGCAGCCAGTACCGGGATCTTGTCGGGACCCAGTACTTC.

Comments on this clonotype: The germline gene is not matched at one end of the junction; a read error may be the cause. This chain uses TRBV6-1 with TRBJ2-5; D call uncertain. The J call is in doubt because the DNA end fits TRBJ2-1 better. There are 16 residues in the CDR3. Germline CDR1 is MNHNS and CDR2 is SASEGT. The CDR3 DNA is TGTGCCAGCGGTGACGGAATCGGGTTTGGGCAAGAGACCCAGTTCTTC. Translation gives CASGDGIGFGQETQFF.

This clonotype was found many times. The chain joins TRBV9 to TRBJ1-2; 9 bases match TRBD1. The CDR3 extends over 14 amino acids. Losses at the gene ends were 3 bases for V and 4 bases for J; bases not matched to a gene: 4. Germline V gene data show CDR1 as SGDLS and CDR2 as YYNGEE. Here the CDR3 DNA reads TGTGCCAGCAGCGCTCAGACAGGGGGCTATGGCTACACCTTC. Its translation: CASSAQTGGYGYTF.

A few counts support this clonotype. This chain uses TRBV7-2 with TRBJ1-6, with a possible D match to TRBD1 (5 bases). CDR1 and CDR2 from the germline V gene are SGHTA and FQGNSA. The germline V and J ends were trimmed by 7 bases and 10 bases, with 20 bases remaining between them. The CDR3 loop spans 15 amino acids. CDR3 protein: CASNPNGGNRSPLHF. The CDR3 DNA follows: TGTGCCAGCAACCCGAACGGGGGGAATAGGTCACCCCTCCACTTT.

This clonotype was counted at least ten times. This chain uses TRBV3-1 with TRBJ2-6, with no clear D. This CDR3 contains 14 residues. Germline-derived CDR1 and CDR2 are LGHDT and YNNKEL (reference sequence). Trimming took 5 bases from V and 4 from J, leaving 9 bases between them. This CDR3 reads CASSSPWGANVLTF. The CDR3 DNA reads TGTGCCAGCAGCTCTCCTTGGGGGGCCAACGTCCTGACTTTC.